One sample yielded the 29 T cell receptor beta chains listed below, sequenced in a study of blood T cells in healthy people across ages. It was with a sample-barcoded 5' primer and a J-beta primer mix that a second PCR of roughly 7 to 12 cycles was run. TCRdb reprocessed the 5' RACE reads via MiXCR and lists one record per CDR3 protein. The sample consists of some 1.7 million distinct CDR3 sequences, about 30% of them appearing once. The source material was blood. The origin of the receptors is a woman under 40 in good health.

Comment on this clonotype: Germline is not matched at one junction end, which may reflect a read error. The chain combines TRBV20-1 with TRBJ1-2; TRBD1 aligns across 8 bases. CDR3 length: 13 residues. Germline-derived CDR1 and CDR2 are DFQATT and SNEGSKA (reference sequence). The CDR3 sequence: CSARDRTNYGHTF. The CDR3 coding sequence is TGCAGTGCTCGGGACAGGACTAACTATGGCCACACCTTC.

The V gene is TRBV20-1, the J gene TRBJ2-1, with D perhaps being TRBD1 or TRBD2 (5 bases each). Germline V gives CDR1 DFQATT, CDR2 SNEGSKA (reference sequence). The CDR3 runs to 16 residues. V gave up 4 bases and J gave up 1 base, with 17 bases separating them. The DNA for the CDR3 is TGCAGTGCTAAAAAGTCCGGGACGGAATCCTACAATGAGCAGTTCTTC. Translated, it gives CSAKKSGTESYNEQFF.

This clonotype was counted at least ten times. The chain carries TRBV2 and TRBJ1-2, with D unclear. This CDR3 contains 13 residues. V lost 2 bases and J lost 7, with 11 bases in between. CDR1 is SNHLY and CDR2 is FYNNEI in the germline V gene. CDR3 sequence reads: CASSELGLGGYTF. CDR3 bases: TGTGCCAGCAGTGAACTGGGGTTAGGTGGCTACACCTTC.

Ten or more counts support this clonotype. As DNA, the CDR3 is TGCAGTGCTAGAGGACAGGCCTTAAAACTGTTTTTT. It yields the protein CSARGQALKLFF. The chain has TRBV20-1 and TRBJ1-4, with TRBD1 as a possible D gene (6 bases). The V gene's germline CDR1 is DFQATT and CDR2 SNEGSKA (reference sequence). V lost 1 base and J 10 bases, leaving 10 bases between the germline ends. The CDR3 sequence is 12 residues long.

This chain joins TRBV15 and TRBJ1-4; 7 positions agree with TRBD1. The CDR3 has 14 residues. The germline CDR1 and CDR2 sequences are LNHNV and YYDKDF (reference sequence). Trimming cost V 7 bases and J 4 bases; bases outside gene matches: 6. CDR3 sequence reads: CATKGGLVNEKLFF. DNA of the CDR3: TGTGCCACCAAAGGGGGCCTAGTTAATGAAAAACTGTTTTTT.

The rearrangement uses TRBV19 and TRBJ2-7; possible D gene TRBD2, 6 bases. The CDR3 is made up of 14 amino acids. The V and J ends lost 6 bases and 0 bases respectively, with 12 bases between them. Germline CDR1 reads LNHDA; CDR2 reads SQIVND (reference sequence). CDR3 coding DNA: TGTGCCAGTAGCATACCGGGGGTCTCCTACGAGCAGTACTTC. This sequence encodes CASSIPGVSYEQYF.

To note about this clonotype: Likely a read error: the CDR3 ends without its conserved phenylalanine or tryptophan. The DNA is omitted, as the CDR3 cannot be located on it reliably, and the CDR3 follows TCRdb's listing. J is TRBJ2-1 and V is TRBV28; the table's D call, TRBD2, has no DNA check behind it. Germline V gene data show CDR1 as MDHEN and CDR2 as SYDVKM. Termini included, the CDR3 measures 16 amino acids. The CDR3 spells CASSPDQGGYGYTFGS.

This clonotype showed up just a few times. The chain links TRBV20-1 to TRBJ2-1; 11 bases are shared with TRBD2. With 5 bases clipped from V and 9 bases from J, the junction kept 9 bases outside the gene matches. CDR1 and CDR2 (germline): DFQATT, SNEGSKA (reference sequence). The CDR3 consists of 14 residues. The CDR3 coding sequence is TGCAGTGCTCCGACTAGCGGGATGGTGGGTGAGCAGTTCTTC. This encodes CSAPTSGMVGEQFF.

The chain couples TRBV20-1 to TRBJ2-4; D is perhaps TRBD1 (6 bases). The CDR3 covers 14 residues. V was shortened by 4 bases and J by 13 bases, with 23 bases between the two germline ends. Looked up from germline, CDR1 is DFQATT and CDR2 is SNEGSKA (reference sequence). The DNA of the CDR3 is TGCAGTGCTATCCGGGACAAAATCTACAATGAGCAGTACTTC. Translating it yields CSAIRDKIYNEQYF.

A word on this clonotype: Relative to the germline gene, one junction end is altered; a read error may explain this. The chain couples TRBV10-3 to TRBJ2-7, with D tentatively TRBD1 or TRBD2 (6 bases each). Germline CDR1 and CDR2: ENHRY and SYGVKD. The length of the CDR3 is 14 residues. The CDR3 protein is CAISEGGSSCEQYF. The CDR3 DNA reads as TGTGCCATCAGCGAGGGGGGAAGCTCCTGCGAGCAGTACTTC.

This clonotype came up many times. In DNA form, the CDR3 reads TGCGCCAGCAGCCAAGACAGGGGAGATGAAAAACTGTTTTTT. The encoded protein is CASSQDRGDEKLFF. This sequence joins TRBV4-1 and TRBJ1-4, with D tentatively TRBD1 (6 bases). The V and J ends lost 0 bases and 6 bases respectively, with 8 bases between them. This CDR3 is 14 amino acids long. Germline lookup yields CDR1 MGHRA and CDR2 YSYEKL.

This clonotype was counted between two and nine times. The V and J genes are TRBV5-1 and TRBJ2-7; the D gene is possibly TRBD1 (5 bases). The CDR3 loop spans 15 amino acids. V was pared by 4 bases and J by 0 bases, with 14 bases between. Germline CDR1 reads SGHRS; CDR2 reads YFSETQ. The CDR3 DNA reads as TGCGCCAGCAGCCCCTCCAGGGTTAACTCCTACGAGCAGTACTTC. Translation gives CASSPSRVNSYEQYF.

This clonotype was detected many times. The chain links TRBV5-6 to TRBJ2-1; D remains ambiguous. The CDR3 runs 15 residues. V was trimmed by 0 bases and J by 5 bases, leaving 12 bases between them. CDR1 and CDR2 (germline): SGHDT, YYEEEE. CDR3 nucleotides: TGTGCCAGCAGCTTGGACAATTCTTGGGACAATGAGCAGTTCTTC. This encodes CASSLDNSWDNEQFF.

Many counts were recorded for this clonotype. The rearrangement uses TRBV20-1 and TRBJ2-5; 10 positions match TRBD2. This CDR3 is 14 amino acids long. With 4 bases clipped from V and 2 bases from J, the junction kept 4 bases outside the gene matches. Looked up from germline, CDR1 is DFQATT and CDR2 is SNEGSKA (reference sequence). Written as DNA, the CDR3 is TGCAGTGCTAAACTAGCGGGGAGTCAAGAGACCCAGTACTTC. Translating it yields CSAKLAGSQETQYF.

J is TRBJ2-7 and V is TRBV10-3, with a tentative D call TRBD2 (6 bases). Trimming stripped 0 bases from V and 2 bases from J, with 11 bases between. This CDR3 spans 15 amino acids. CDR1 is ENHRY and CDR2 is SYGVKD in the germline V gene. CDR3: CAISESEGGTYEQYF. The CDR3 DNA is TGTGCCATCAGTGAGTCGGAGGGAGGTACCTACGAGCAGTACTTC.

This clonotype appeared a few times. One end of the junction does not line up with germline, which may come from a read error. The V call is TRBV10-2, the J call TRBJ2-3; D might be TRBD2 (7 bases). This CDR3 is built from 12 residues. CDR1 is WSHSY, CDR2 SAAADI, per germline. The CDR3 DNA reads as TGCGCCAGCATTGAGGGGGGGGATACGCAGTATTTT. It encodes CASIEGGDTQYF.

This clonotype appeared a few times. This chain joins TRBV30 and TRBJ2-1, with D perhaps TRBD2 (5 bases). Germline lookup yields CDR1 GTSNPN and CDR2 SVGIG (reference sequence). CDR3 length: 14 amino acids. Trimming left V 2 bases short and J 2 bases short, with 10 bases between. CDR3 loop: CAWSPGNTYNEQFF. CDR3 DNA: TGTGCCTGGAGTCCCGGGAACACCTACAATGAGCAGTTCTTC.

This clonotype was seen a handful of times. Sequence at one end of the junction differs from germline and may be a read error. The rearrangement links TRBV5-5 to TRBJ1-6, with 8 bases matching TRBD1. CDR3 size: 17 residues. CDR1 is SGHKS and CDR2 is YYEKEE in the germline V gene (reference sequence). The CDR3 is CTSSLVDRVEENSPLHF. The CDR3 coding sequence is TGTACCAGCAGCTTGGTGGACAGGGTAGAAGAGAATTCACCCCTCCACTTT. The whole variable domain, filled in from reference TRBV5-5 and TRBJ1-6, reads DAGVTQSPTHLIKTRGQQVTLRCSPISGHKSVSWYQQVLGQGPQFIFQYYEKEERGRGNFPDRFSARQFPNYSSELNVNALLLGDSALYLCTSSLVDRVEENSPLHFGNGTRLTVT.

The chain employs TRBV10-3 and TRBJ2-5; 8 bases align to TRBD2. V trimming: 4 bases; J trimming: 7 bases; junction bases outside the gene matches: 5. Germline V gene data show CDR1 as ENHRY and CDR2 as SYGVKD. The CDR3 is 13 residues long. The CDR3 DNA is TGTGCCATCAGTGCGACTAGCGAGGCGACCCAGTACTTC. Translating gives CAISATSEATQYF.

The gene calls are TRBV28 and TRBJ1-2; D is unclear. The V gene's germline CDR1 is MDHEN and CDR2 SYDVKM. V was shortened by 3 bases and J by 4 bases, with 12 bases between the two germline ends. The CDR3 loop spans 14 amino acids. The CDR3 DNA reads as TGTGCCAGCAGTTTTGACTCGGCTCTCTATGGCTACACCTTC. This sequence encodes CASSFDSALYGYTF.

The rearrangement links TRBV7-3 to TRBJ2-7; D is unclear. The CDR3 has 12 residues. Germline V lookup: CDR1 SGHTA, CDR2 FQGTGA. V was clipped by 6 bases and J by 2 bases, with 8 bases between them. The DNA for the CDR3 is TGTGCCAGCAGGGTTGAGACCTACGAGCAGTACTTC. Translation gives CASRVETYEQYF.

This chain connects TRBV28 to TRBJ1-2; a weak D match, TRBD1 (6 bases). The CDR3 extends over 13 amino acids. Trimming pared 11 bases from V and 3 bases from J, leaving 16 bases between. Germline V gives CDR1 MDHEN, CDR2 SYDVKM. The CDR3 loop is CACGPDRHYGYTF. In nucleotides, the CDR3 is TGTGCCTGCGGTCCGGACAGACACTATGGCTACACCTTC.

For the CDR3, the DNA is TGCGCCAGCAGCCTATCAACAAGGGAGACCCAGTACTTC. Translated: CASSLSTRETQYF. This chain links TRBV4-3 with TRBJ2-7; D ambiguous. The J call is doubtful: the DNA matches TRBJ2-5 better. This CDR3 has 13 amino acids. The germline gives CDR1 LGHNA, CDR2 YSLEER.

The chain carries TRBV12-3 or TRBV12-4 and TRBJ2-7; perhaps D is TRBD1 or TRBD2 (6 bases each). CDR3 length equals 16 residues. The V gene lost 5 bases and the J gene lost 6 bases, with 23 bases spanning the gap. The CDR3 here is CASSGDGGRGSCEQYF. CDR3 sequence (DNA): TGTGCCAGCAGTGGCGACGGGGGCAGGGGAAGTTGCGAGCAGTACTTC.

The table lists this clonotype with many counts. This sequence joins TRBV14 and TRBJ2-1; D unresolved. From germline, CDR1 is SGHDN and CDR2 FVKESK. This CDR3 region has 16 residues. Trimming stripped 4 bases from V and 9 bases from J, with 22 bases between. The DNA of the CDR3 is TGTGCCAGCAGCCGAGACATCACCTCTGGTTTTAGTGAGCAGTTCTTC. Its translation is CASSRDITSGFSEQFF.

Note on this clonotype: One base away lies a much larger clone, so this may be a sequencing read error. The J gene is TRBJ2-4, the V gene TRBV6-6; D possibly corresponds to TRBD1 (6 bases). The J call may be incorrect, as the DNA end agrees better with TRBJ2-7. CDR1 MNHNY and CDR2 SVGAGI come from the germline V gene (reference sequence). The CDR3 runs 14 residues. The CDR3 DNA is TGTGCCAGCAGTTATGTGGGACAACGCTGCGAGCAGTACTTC. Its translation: CASSYVGQRCEQYF.

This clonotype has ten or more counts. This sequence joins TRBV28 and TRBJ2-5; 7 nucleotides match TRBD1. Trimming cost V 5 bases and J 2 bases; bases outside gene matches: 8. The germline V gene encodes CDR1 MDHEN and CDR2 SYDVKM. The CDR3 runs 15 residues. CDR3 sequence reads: CASSRRDRLQETQYF. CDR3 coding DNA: TGTGCCAGCAGTCGCCGGGACAGACTACAAGAGACCCAGTACTTC.

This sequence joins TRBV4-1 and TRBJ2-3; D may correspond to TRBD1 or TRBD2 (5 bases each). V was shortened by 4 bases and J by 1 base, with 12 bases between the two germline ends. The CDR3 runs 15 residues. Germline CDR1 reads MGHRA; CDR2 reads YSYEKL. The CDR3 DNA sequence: TGCGCCAGCAGCCCGGGACCCCAAGGCACAGATACGCAGTATTTT. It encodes CASSPGPQGTDTQYF.

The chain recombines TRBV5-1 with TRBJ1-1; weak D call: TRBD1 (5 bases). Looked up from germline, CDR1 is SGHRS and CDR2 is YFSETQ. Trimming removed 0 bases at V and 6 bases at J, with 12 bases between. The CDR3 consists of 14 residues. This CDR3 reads CASSLGAGRPEAFF. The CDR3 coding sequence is TGCGCCAGCAGCTTGGGGGCAGGGCGCCCTGAAGCTTTCTTT.